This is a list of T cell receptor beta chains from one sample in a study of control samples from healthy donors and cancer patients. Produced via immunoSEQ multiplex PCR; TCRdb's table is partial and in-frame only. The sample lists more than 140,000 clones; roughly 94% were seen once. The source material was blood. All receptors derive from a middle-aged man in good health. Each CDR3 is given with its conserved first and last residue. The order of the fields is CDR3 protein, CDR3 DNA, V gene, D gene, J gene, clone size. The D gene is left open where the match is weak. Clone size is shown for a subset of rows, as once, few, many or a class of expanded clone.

CDR3aa: CASSLEGYYQETQYF; CDR3nt: TGTGCCAGCAGCTTAGAGGGTTATTACCAAGAGACCCAGTACTTC; v_gene: TRBV7-8; d_gene: NA; j_gene: TRBJ2-5; abundance: NA
CDR3aa: CASSQDLRPPRQETQYF; CDR3nt: TGCGCCAGCAGCCAAGATCTTCGGCCTCCTAGGCAAGAGACCCAGTACTTC; v_gene: TRBV4-1; d_gene: NA; j_gene: TRBJ2-5; abundance: NA
CDR3aa: CASSQSRLRFDEQFF; CDR3nt: TGCGCCAGCAGCCAGTCCCGACTAAGATTCGATGAGCAGTTCTTC; v_gene: TRBV5-1; d_gene: NA; j_gene: TRBJ2-1; abundance: NA
CDR3aa: CASSLRAGQGNQPQHF; CDR3nt: TGTGCCAGCAGTCTAAGAGCAGGACAGGGTAATCAGCCCCAGCATTTT; v_gene: TRBV28; d_gene: TRBD1; j_gene: TRBJ1-5; abundance: NA
CDR3aa: CASSATGGYNEQFF; CDR3nt: TGTGCCAGCAGCGCGACAGGGGGTTACAATGAGCAGTTCTTC; v_gene: TRBV5-6; d_gene: TRBD1; j_gene: TRBJ2-1; abundance: NA
CDR3aa: CASSPLRAGRREQYF; CDR3nt: TGTGCCAGCAGCCCCCTGAGGGCAGGGCGGAGGGAGCAGTACTTC; v_gene: TRBV7-8; d_gene: NA; j_gene: TRBJ2-7; abundance: NA
CDR3aa: CASRAGPGGNTIYF; CDR3nt: TGTGCCAGCAGGGCCGGGCCGGGAGGGAACACCATATATTTT; v_gene: TRBV9; d_gene: NA; j_gene: TRBJ1-3; abundance: NA
CDR3aa: CASRDRAATEAFF; CDR3nt: TGTGCCAGCAGAGACAGGGCGGCCACTGAAGCTTTCTTT; v_gene: TRBV11-2; d_gene: TRBD1; j_gene: TRBJ1-1; abundance: once
CDR3aa: CASSQDGGAPNTEAFF; CDR3nt: TGTGCCAGCAGCCAAGATGGGGGGGCCCCGAACACTGAAGCTTTCTTT; v_gene: TRBV3-1/TRBV3-2; d_gene: NA; j_gene: TRBJ1-1; abundance: NA
CDR3aa: CASSSQGGNTEAFF; CDR3nt: TGTGCCAGCAGTTCCCAGGGCGGGAACACTGAAGCTTTCTTT; v_gene: TRBV28; d_gene: NA; j_gene: TRBJ1-1; abundance: NA
CDR3aa: CASSQEGQVVAGAVGNEQFF; CDR3nt: TGTGCCAGCAGCCAAGAAGGGCAGGTCGTAGCGGGAGCCGTGGGCAATGAGCAGTTCTTC; v_gene: TRBV14; d_gene: TRBD2; j_gene: TRBJ2-1; abundance: NA
CDR3aa: CASSLPSGTYEQYF; CDR3nt: TGTGCCAGCAGCTTACCTAGCGGGACGTACGAGCAGTACTTC; v_gene: TRBV7-9; d_gene: TRBD2; j_gene: TRBJ2-7; abundance: NA
CDR3aa: CASSLGAGYEQYF; CDR3nt: TGTGCCAGCAGCTTAGGGGCCGGTTACGAGCAGTACTTC; v_gene: TRBV7-6; d_gene: NA; j_gene: TRBJ2-7; abundance: NA
CDR3aa: CASSSMTGGETQYF; CDR3nt: TGTGCCAGCAGCAGTATGACAGGGGGAGAGACCCAGTACTTC; v_gene: TRBV28; d_gene: TRBD1; j_gene: TRBJ2-5; abundance: NA
CDR3aa: CASTPRGNTEAFF; CDR3nt: TGTGCCAGCACCCCCAGGGGAAACACTGAAGCTTTCTTT; v_gene: TRBV12-3/TRBV12-4; d_gene: NA; j_gene: TRBJ1-1; abundance: once
CDR3aa: CASSLRRTDTQYF; CDR3nt: TGTGCCAGCTCGCTCCGACGCACAGATACGCAGTATTTT; v_gene: TRBV18; d_gene: NA; j_gene: TRBJ2-3; abundance: NA
CDR3aa: CASSRTGRGDEKLFF; CDR3nt: TGCGCCAGCAGTCGAACGGGGCGAGGGGATGAAAAACTGTTTTTT; v_gene: TRBV10-2; d_gene: NA; j_gene: TRBJ1-4; abundance: NA
CDR3aa: CASSEGISSGNTIYF; CDR3nt: TGTGCCAGCAGTGAAGGAATCAGCTCTGGAAACACCATATATTTT; v_gene: TRBV6-1; d_gene: NA; j_gene: TRBJ1-3; abundance: NA
CDR3aa: CASSSGGTPEAFF; CDR3nt: TGTGCCAGCAGCTCTGGGGGTACCCCTGAAGCTTTCTTT; v_gene: TRBV5-6; d_gene: NA; j_gene: TRBJ1-1; abundance: NA
CDR3aa: CASQNRQGNEQFF; CDR3nt: TGTGCCAGCCAGAACAGACAGGGTAATGAGCAGTTCTTC; v_gene: TRBV3-1/TRBV3-2; d_gene: TRBD1; j_gene: TRBJ2-1; abundance: NA
CDR3aa: CASSRTGVGELFF; CDR3nt: TGCGCCAGCAGCCGGACAGGGGTCGGGGAGCTGTTTTTT; v_gene: TRBV5-1; d_gene: TRBD1; j_gene: TRBJ2-2; abundance: NA
CDR3aa: CASSQVWARRDNSPLHF; CDR3nt: TGCGCCAGCAGCCAAGTTTGGGCAAGGAGAGATAATTCACCCCTCCACTTT; v_gene: TRBV4-1; d_gene: NA; j_gene: TRBJ1-6; abundance: NA
CDR3aa: CASRKSQGGVYNEQFF; CDR3nt: TGTGCCAGCAGAAAATCACAGGGGGGCGTCTACAATGAGCAGTTCTTC; v_gene: TRBV27; d_gene: TRBD1; j_gene: TRBJ2-1; abundance: NA